Each of the 6 T cell receptor beta chains below was sequenced from the same sample in a study of CD8 T cells in Susac syndrome. RNA totalling roughly 0.5 to 1 ug underwent reverse transcription with random hexamers. MiXCR was run by TCRdb on the immunoSEQ multiplex PCR reads, yielding one entry per CDR3 protein. Of about 190,000 distinct CDR3 sequences in the sample, approximately 95% are singletons; the top ten hold 0.15% to 0.2%. The specimen sequenced was CD8+ T cells from PBMCs. The receptors were sampled from a human donor with Susac syndrome.

This clonotype has a single count. This chain connects TRBV6-5 to TRBJ2-3, with D possibly TRBD2 on 6 matching bases. V lost 7 bases, J lost 5 bases, and 19 bases lay in between. The CDR3 covers 15 residues. CDR1 and CDR2 (germline): MNHEY, SVGAGI. Here the CDR3 DNA reads TGTGCCAGCACCCCGGGGCTGGGGGGAAGAGATACGCAGTATTTT. Amino acid sequence: CASTPGLGGRDTQYF.

V and J are TRBV11-2 and TRBJ2-5, with D perhaps matching TRBD2 (6 bases). CDR1 and CDR2 from the germline V gene are SGHAT and FQNNGV. This CDR3 is built from 14 residues. Trimming cost V 1 base and J 2 bases, with 8 bases left between them. The CDR3: CASSLGSGQETQYF. The CDR3 nucleotides read TGTGCCAGCAGCTTAGGTAGCGGACAAGAGACCCAGTACTTC.

J is TRBJ2-3 and V is TRBV9; possible D gene TRBD1, 7 bases. The V end was cut by 0 bases, the J end by 3 bases, with 11 bases between. Germline CDR1 reads SGDLS; CDR2 reads YYNGEE. This CDR3 spans 15 amino acids. The CDR3 DNA sequence: TGTGCCAGCAGCGTAGAGGAGGGGGCGACAGATACGCAGTATTTT. Translation gives CASSVEEGATDTQYF.

The chain employs TRBV4-1 and TRBJ2-1; D may match TRBD1 or TRBD2 (5 bases each). Germline values: CDR1 MGHRA, CDR2 YSYEKL. V shed 3 bases and J shed 4 bases, with 16 bases lying between them. This CDR3 has 16 residues. The CDR3 nucleotides read TGCGCCAGCAGCCATGGTGTGGGACGGACATACAATGAGCAGTTCTTC. This translates into CASSHGVGRTYNEQFF.

This clonotype was seen just once. The chain is built from TRBV5-6 and TRBJ2-7; tentatively, D is TRBD1 or TRBD2 (6 bases each). V lost 7 bases and J lost 6, with 17 bases in between. CDR1 is SGHDT, CDR2 YYEEEE, per germline. This CDR3 region has 13 residues. The CDR3 protein is CASGDGGPSEQYF. The DNA of the CDR3 is TGTGCCAGCGGGGACGGGGGCCCCTCCGAGCAGTACTTC.

V and J are TRBV9 and TRBJ2-2; possible D gene TRBD1, 6 bases. The length of the CDR3 is 15 residues. V was cut by 1 base and J by 3 bases, with 10 bases left in between. Germline loops: CDR1 SGDLS, CDR2 YYNGEE. The CDR3 DNA sequence: TGTGCCAGCAGCGTAATGTCAGGGGACACCGGGGAGCTGTTTTTT. Amino acids: CASSVMSGDTGELFF. The full variable domain, with the rest looked up from reference TRBV9 and TRBJ2-2, is DSGVTQTPKHLITATGQRVTLRCSPRSGDLSVYWYQQSLDQGLQFLIQYYNGEERAKGNILERFSAQQFPDLHSELNLSSLELGDSALYFCASSVMSGDTGELFFGEGSRLTVL.